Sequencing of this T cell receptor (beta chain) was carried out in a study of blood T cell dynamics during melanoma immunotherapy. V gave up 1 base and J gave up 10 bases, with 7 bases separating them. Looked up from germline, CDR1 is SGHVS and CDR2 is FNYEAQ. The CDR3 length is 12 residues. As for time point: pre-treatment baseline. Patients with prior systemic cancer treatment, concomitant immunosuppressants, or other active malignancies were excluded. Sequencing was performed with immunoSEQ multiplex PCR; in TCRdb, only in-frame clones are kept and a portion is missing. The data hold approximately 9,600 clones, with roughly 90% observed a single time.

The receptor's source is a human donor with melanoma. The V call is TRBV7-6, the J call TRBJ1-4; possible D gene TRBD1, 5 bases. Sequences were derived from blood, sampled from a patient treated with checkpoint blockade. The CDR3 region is CASSLGGGKLFF. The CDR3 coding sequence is TGTGCCAGCAGCTTAGGGGGCGGAAAACTGTTTTTT. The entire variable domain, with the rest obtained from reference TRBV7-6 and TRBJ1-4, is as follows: GAGVSQSPRYKVTKRGQDVALRCDPISGHVSLYWYRQALGQGPEFLTYFNYEAQQDKSGLPNDRFSAERPEGSISTLTIQRTEQRDSAMYRCASSLGGGKLFFGSGTQLSVL.